This TCR beta chain is from a study of technical replicates of blood from several donors. The data were produced by immunoSEQ multiplex PCR, yet TCRdb's version contains in-frame clones alone and is incomplete. The sample consists of about 97,000 clones, approximately 96% of them appearing once. CDR1 and CDR2 (germline): SGHRS, YFSETQ. This CDR3 has 15 amino acids. Losses at the gene ends were 0 bases for V and 5 bases for J; bases not matched to a gene: 4. The source material was T cells isolated from PBMCs. The receptor was isolated from a human donor in good health. The rearrangement joins TRBV5-1 to TRBJ2-5; 10 bases match TRBD1. The CDR3 nucleotides are TGCGCCAGCAGCTTGGGGACAGGGGGGGGCGAGACCCAGTACTTC. Its protein is CASSLGTGGGETQYF.